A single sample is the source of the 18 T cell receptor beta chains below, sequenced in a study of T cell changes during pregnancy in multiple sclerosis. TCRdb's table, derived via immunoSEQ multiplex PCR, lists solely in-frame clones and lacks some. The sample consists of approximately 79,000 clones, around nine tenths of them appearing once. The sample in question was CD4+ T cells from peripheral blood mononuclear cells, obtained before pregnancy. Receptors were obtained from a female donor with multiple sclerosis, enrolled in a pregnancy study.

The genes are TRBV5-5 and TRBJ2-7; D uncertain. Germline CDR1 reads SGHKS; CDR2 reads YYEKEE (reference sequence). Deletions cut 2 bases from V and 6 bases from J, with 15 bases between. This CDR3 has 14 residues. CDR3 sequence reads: CASSFVQAPSEQYF. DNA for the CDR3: TGTGCCAGCAGCTTTGTTCAGGCACCGAGCGAGCAGTACTTC. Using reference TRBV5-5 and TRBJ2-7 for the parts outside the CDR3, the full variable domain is DAGVTQSPTHLIKTRGQQVTLRCSPISGHKSVSWYQQVLGQGPQFIFQYYEKEERGRGNFPDRFSARQFPNYSSELNVNALLLGDSALYLCASSFVQAPSEQYFGPGTRLTVT.

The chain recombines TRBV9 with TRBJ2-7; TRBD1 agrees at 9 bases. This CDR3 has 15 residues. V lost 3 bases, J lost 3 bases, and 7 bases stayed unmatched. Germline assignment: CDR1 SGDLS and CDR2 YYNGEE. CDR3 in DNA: TGTGCCAGCAGCGCCCAACCGGGACAGGGCTACGAGCAGTACTTC. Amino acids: CASSAQPGQGYEQYF. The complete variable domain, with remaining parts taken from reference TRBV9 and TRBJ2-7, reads DSGVTQTPKHLITATGQRVTLRCSPRSGDLSVYWYQQSLDQGLQFLIQYYNGEERAKGNILERFSAQQFPDLHSELNLSSLELGDSALYFCASSAQPGQGYEQYFGPGTRLTVT.

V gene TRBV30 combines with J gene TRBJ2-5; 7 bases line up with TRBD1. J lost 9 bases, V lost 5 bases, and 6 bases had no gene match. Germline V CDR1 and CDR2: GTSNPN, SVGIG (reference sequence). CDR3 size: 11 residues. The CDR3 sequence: CAWAEGAAQYF. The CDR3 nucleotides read TGTGCCTGGGCCGAGGGGGCGGCCCAGTACTTC.

Here the CDR3 DNA reads TGTGCCAGCAGCTTAGCCGGACAGGGCAGGGGAGCTTTCTTT. Its translation: CASSLAGQGRGAFF. The chain joins TRBV11-2 to TRBJ1-1; 8 nucleotides match TRBD1. Trimming removed 1 base from V and 10 bases from J; junction bases left unmatched: 8. The CDR3 is made up of 14 amino acids. Per germline, CDR1 SGHAT and CDR2 FQNNGV. Complete variable domain (other parts from reference TRBV11-2 and TRBJ1-1): EAGVAQSPRYKIIEKRQSVAFWCNPISGHATLYWYQQILGQGPKLLIQFQNNGVVDDSQLPKDRFSAERLKGVDSTLKIQPAKLEDSAVYLCASSLAGQGRGAFFGQGTRLTVV.

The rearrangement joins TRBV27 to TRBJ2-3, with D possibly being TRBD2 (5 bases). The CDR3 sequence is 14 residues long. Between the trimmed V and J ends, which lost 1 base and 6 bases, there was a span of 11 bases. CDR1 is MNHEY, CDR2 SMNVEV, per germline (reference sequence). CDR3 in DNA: TGTGCCAGCAGTTTATACCTAGCTGGGGATACGCAGTATTTT. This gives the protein CASSLYLAGDTQYF.

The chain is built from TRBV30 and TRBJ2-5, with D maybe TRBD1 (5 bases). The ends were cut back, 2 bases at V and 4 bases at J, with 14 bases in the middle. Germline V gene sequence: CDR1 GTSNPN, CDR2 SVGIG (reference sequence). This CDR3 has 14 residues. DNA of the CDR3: TGTGCCTGGAGTAGCTTGAGTCAGGGAGAGACCCAGTACTTC. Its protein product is CAWSSLSQGETQYF.

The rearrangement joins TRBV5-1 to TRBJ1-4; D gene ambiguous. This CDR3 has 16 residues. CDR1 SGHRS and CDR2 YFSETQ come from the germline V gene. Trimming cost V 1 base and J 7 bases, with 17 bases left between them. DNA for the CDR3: TGCGCCAGCAGCTTGAATGTTGCGGGAGAGGGTGAAAAACTGTTTTTT. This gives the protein CASSLNVAGEGEKLFF.

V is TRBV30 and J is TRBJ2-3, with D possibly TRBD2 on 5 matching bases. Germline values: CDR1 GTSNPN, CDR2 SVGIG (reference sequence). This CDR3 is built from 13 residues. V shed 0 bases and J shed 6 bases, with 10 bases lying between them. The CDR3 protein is CAWSVGGWDTQYF. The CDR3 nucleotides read TGTGCCTGGAGTGTTGGCGGGTGGGATACGCAGTATTTT.

This chain's CDR3 is CASSPTGGTNYGYTF. CDR3 DNA: TGTGCCAGCAGCCCGACAGGGGGGACGAACTATGGCTACACCTTC. V is TRBV7-9 and J is TRBJ1-2; TRBD1 matches at 9 bases. The V gene end was trimmed by 5 bases and the J gene end by 2 bases; junction bases not matched to a gene: 6. CDR1 is SEHNR and CDR2 is FQNEAQ in the germline V gene (reference sequence). The CDR3 consists of 15 residues.

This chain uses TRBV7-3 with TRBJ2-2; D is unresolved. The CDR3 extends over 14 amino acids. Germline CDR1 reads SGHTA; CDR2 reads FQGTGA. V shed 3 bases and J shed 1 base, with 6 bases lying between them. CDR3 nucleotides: TGTGCCAGCAGCTTTTTAGTGAACACCGGGGAGCTGTTTTTT. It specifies CASSFLVNTGELFF.

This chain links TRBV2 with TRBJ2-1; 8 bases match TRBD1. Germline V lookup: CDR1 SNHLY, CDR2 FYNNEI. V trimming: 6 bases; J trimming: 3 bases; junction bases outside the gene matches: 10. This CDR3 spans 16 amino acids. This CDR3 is CASRKDRASLYNEQFF. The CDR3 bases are TGTGCCAGCAGGAAGGACAGGGCGTCCCTCTACAATGAGCAGTTCTTC.

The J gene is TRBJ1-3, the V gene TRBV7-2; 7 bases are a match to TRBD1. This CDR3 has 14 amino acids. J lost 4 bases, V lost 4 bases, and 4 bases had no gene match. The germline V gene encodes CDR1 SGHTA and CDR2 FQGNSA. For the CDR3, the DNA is TGTGCCAGCAGCTATACAGGGGCAGGAAACACCATATATTTT. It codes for CASSYTGAGNTIYF.

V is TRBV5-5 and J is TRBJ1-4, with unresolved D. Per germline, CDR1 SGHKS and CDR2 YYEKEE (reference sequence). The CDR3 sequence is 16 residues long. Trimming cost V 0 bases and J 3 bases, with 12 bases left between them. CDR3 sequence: CASSLGSTRANEKLFF. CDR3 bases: TGTGCCAGCAGCTTGGGGAGCACTAGGGCTAATGAAAAACTGTTTTTT.

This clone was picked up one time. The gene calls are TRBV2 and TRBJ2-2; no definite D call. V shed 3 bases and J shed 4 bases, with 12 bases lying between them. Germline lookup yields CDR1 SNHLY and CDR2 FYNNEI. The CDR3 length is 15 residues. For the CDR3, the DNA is TGTGCCAGCAGTGAGGCAGTGATGGTCACCGGGGAGCTGTTTTTT. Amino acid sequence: CASSEAVMVTGELFF. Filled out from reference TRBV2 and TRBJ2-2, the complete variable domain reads EPEVTQTPSHQVTQMGQEVILRCVPISNHLYFYWYRQILGQKVEFLVSFYNNEISEKSEIFDDQFSVERPDGSNFTLKIRSTKLEDSAMYFCASSEAVMVTGELFFGEGSRLTVL.

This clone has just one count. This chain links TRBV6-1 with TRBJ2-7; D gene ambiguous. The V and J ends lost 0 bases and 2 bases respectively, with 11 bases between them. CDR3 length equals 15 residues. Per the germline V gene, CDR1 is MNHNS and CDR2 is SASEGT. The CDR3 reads CASSEAPNTAYEQYF. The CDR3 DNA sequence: TGTGCCAGCAGTGAAGCCCCAAATACGGCCTACGAGCAGTACTTC.

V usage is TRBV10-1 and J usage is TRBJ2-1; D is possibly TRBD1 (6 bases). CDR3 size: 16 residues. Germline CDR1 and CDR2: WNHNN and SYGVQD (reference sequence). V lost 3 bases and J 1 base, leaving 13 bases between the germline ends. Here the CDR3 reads CASSEKQGWSYNEQFF. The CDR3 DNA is TGCGCCAGCAGTGAAAAACAGGGTTGGTCCTACAATGAGCAGTTCTTC.

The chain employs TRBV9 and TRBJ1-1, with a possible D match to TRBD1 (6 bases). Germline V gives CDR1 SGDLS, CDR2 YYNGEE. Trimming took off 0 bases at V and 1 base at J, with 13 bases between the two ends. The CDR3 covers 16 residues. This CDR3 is CASSVAGGYGNTEAFF. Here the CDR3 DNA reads TGTGCCAGCAGCGTAGCGGGGGGCTATGGGAACACTGAAGCTTTCTTT.

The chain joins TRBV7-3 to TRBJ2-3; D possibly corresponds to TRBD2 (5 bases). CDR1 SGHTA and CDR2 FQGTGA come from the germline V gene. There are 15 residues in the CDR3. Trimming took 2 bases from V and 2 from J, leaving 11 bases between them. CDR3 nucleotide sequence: TGTGCCAGCAGCTTATCCCGGGGATACACAGATACGCAGTATTTT. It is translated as CASSLSRGYTDTQYF.